Here is one TCR beta chain with its context. With 5 bases clipped from V and 2 bases from J, the junction kept 10 bases outside the gene matches. The length of the CDR3 is 15 residues. Germline V CDR1 and CDR2: SGDLS, YYNGEE. Assay used: immunoSEQ multiplex PCR; TCRdb lists only in-frame clones, some missing. The data contain under 2,500,000 clones, approximately 96% of them singletons. These data are taken from a study of shared clonotypes between healthy human individuals. Study summary: Each donor's CD4 naive and CD4 memory cells filled three plates apiece, CD8 naive two, and CD8 memory one.

V and J are TRBV9 and TRBJ2-7; 7 bases agree with TRBD1. The sequence came from a man younger than 35 in good health. Sequenced: naive CD4+ T cells sorted from blood. As for subset: CD45RA+ positively selected. DNA for the CDR3: TGTGCCAGCAGTCCATATCAGGGGGTCACCTACGAGCAGTACTTC. Protein sequence: CASSPYQGVTYEQYF.